These T cell receptor beta chains were read from a single sample in a study of PD-L1 blockade in urothelial cancer. Data came from immunoSEQ multiplex PCR; TCRdb stores just in-frame clones and leaves some out. Among some 110,000 clones listed, around 93% were seen once. Sequenced material: PBMCs, taken around atezolizumab (anti-PD-L1) treatment. The source of these receptors is a man aged 60-69 years with urothelial cancer. The CDR3 runs from the conserved cysteine through the conserved F or W. The D gene is left open where the match is weak. Clone size is not always given. Where it is, it says once, few, many or a class for expanded clones.

J: TRBJ1-5
size: .
V: TRBV5-1
D: TRBD1
DNA: TGCGCCAGCAGCTTGGATGGACAGGATAGCAATCAGCCCCAGCATTTT
CDR3: CASSLDGQDSNQPQHF

J: TRBJ1-1
size: .
V: TRBV5-4
D: .
DNA: TGTGCCAGCAGAACCACTAGAAACACTGAAGCTTTCTTT
CDR3: CASRTTRNTEAFF

J: TRBJ2-5
size: .
V: TRBV4-3
D: TRBD2
DNA: TGCGCCAGCAGCCATCCAGTAGCGGGTCTGTACCAAGAGACCCAGTACTTC
CDR3: CASSHPVAGLYQETQYF

J: TRBJ2-6
size: .
V: TRBV15
D: .
DNA: TGTGCCACCAGCAGAGATCAGGGTCACCGCTCTGGGGCCAACGTCCTGACTTTC
CDR3: CATSRDQGHRSGANVLTF

J: TRBJ2-3
size: .
V: TRBV5-1
D: TRBD2
DNA: TGCGCCAGCAGCCCATTAGCGGGAGTCGGCACAGATACGCAGTATTTT
CDR3: CASSPLAGVGTDTQYF

J: TRBJ1-1
size: .
V: TRBV6-1
D: .
DNA: TGTGCCAGCAGTGACCCAGGGAGGGGGACTGAAGCTTTCTTT
CDR3: CASSDPGRGTEAFF

J: TRBJ2-5
size: .
V: TRBV7-8
D: TRBD2
DNA: TGTGCCAGCAGCTTAGCGCCTCGTCTAGCGGGGGGAGGAGAGACCCAGTACTTC
CDR3: CASSLAPRLAGGGETQYF

J: TRBJ2-7
size: .
V: TRBV6-1
D: TRBD1
DNA: TGTGCCAGCGGTATGAGGACAGGGGGCTACGAGCAGTACTTC
CDR3: CASGMRTGGYEQYF

J: TRBJ2-7
size: .
V: TRBV27
D: TRBD2
DNA: TGTGCCAGCAGTTTAGTAGCCATTCGAGGACTAGCGGGAGGTGAGCAGTACTTC
CDR3: CASSLVAIRGLAGGEQYF

J: TRBJ2-1
size: few
V: TRBV2
D: TRBD2
DNA: TGTGCCAGCAGTAAAGGACTAGCGGGAGACAATGAGCAGTTCTTC
CDR3: CASSKGLAGDNEQFF

J: TRBJ2-7
size: .
V: TRBV30
D: .
DNA: TGTGCCTGGAGTCCCCACACCACAGGGTACGAGTCCTACGAGCAGTACTTC
CDR3: CAWSPHTTGYESYEQYF

J: TRBJ2-1
size: .
V: TRBV27
D: TRBD2
DNA: TGTGCCAGCAGTTCCCCGGGACTAGCGCAACCTGAGCAGTTCTTC
CDR3: CASSSPGLAQPEQFF

J: TRBJ1-1
size: .
V: TRBV6-5
D: TRBD1
DNA: TGTGCCAGCAGTCCAACCCACCAGGGGGTCGTTGAAGCTTTCTTT
CDR3: CASSPTHQGVVEAFF

J: TRBJ2-2
size: .
V: TRBV7-3
D: .
DNA: TGTGCCAGCAGCTTGTCTGCTGACTCGCCCGGGGAGCTGTTTTTT
CDR3: CASSLSADSPGELFF

J: TRBJ2-1
size: .
V: TRBV27
D: .
DNA: TGTGCCAGCAGTTTCGGAGGGAATGTAGGCAATGAGCAGTTCTTC
CDR3: CASSFGGNVGNEQFF

J: TRBJ2-5
size: once
V: TRBV5-1
D: TRBD1
DNA: TGCGCCAGCAGCCGACAGGGTTTGGCCCCAGAGACCCAGTACTTC
CDR3: CASSRQGLAPETQYF

J: TRBJ1-6
size: .
V: TRBV2
D: TRBD1
DNA: TGTGCCAGCAGCGAGGACAGGGGAGGTTCACCCCTCCACTTT
CDR3: CASSEDRGGSPLHF

J: TRBJ1-1
size: .
V: TRBV7-6
D: .
DNA: TGTGCCAGCAGCCAGTCGTCAGGGTTTAACACTGAAGCTTTCTTT
CDR3: CASSQSSGFNTEAFF

J: TRBJ1-6
size: .
V: TRBV7-9
D: TRBD1
DNA: TGTGCCAGCAGCTCCTCCCAGGGGGCCAGGGGGCCCTATAATTCACCCCTCCACTTT
CDR3: CASSSSQGARGPYNSPLHF

J: TRBJ2-7
size: .
V: TRBV10-3
D: TRBD1
DNA: TGTGCCATCAGTGAGAGTGAGAACAGGGGGACCTACGAGCAGTACTTC
CDR3: CAISESENRGTYEQYF

J: TRBJ2-2
size: .
V: TRBV10-3
D: .
DNA: TGTGCCATCAGGCAGGGGGGCACCGGGGAGCTGTTTTTT
CDR3: CAIRQGGTGELFF

J: TRBJ2-3
size: .
V: TRBV10-1
D: TRBD2
DNA: TGCGCCAGCGGGACTAGCGGGAGGGCCCCAGATACGCAGTATTTT
CDR3: CASGTSGRAPDTQYF

J: TRBJ2-3
size: .
V: TRBV4-1
D: TRBD2
DNA: TGCGCCAGCAGCCAGGTGACTAGCGGGACTCGGGATACGCAGTATTTT
CDR3: CASSQVTSGTRDTQYF

J: TRBJ1-6
size: .
V: TRBV14
D: TRBD1
DNA: TGTGCCAGCAGCTTAGACAGGGGGCGTGATAATTCACCCCTCCACTTT
CDR3: CASSLDRGRDNSPLHF

J: TRBJ2-7
size: few
V: TRBV27
D: TRBD1
DNA: TGTGCCAGCAGTCCACAGACAGGGGGCACTGGGGAGCAGTACTTC
CDR3: CASSPQTGGTGEQYF

J: TRBJ2-5
size: .
V: TRBV11-2
D: .
DNA: TGTGCCAGCAGCTTGGGTTCTAGCGCTAACCAAGAGACCCAGTACTTC
CDR3: CASSLGSSANQETQYF

J: TRBJ2-7
size: .
V: TRBV10-1
D: TRBD2
DNA: TGCGCCAGCAGTGCATGGACTAGCGGGAGATCCTACGAGCAGTACTTC
CDR3: CASSAWTSGRSYEQYF

J: TRBJ2-3
size: .
V: TRBV5-4
D: TRBD2
DNA: TGTGCCAGCAGCTTGCGGTCTAGCGGGGGGGGCACAGATACGCAGTATTTT
CDR3: CASSLRSSGGGTDTQYF

J: TRBJ2-5
size: once
V: TRBV12-5
D: TRBD1
DNA: TGTGCTAGTGGTTCTGGACAGGGGGTACCACAAGAGACCCAGTACTTC
CDR3: CASGSGQGVPQETQYF

J: TRBJ2-1
size: .
V: TRBV7-7
D: TRBD1
DNA: TGTGCTAGCAGCTTAGGACAGGGCCTCTACAATGAGCAGTTCTTC
CDR3: CASSLGQGLYNEQFF

J: TRBJ1-2
size: .
V: TRBV5-1
D: TRBD1
DNA: TGCGCCAGCAGCTTGGCCGGGACAGGGTCATGCACCTTC
CDR3: CASSLAGTGSCTF

J: TRBJ2-1
size: .
V: TRBV11-2
D: .
DNA: TGTGCCAGCAGCCCCCGGACTATAGTCGATGAGCAGTTCTTC
CDR3: CASSPRTIVDEQFF

J: TRBJ2-6
size: .
V: TRBV30
D: .
DNA: TGTGCCTGGAGGGGCGCCGGGGCCAACGTCCTGACTTTC
CDR3: CAWRGAGANVLTF

J: TRBJ2-5
size: .
V: TRBV19
D: TRBD1
DNA: TGTGCCAGTAACAAGGACAGGGGGCTGAAGACCCAGTACTTC
CDR3: CASNKDRGLKTQYF

J: TRBJ2-7
size: .
V: TRBV5-4
D: .
DNA: TGTGCCAGCAGTCCTAAGGTTGACGGAGCCTACGAGCAGTACTTC
CDR3: CASSPKVDGAYEQYF

J: TRBJ2-7
size: many
V: TRBV7-2
D: .
DNA: TGTGCCAGCAGCTTAGTCTCGAGCGGTGGTCGTGAGCAGTACTTC
CDR3: CASSLVSSGGREQYF

J: TRBJ2-7
size: .
V: TRBV27
D: .
DNA: TGTGCCAGCAGCCCGAGACAGGATGGGGGCTACGAGCAGTACTTC
CDR3: CASSPRQDGGYEQYF

J: TRBJ1-5
size: .
V: TRBV19
D: TRBD1
DNA: TGTGCCAGTAGTATCCCTCGACAGGGCTTTAGGAGCAATCAGCCCCAGCATTTT
CDR3: CASSIPRQGFRSNQPQHF

J: TRBJ2-1
size: .
V: TRBV29-1
D: .
DNA: TGCAGCGTAGATCAGGCTAGCGTGGCCTACAATGAGCAGTTCTTC
CDR3: CSVDQASVAYNEQFF

J: TRBJ1-3
size: few
V: TRBV9
D: .
DNA: TGTGCCAGCAGCGTAGGGGACTATAGCTCTGGAAACACCATATATTTT
CDR3: CASSVGDYSSGNTIYF